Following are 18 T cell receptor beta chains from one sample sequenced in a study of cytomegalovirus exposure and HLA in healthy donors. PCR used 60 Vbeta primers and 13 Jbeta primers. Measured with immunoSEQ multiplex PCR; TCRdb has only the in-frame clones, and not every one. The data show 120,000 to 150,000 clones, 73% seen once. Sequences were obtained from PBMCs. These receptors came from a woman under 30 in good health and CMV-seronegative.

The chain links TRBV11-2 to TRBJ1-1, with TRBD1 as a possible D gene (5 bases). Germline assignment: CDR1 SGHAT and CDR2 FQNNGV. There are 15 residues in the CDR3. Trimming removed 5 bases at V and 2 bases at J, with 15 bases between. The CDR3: CASSRSGQGNTEAFF. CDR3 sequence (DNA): TGTGCCAGCAGCCGAAGCGGGCAGGGCAACACTGAAGCTTTCTTT.

The DNA of the CDR3 is TGTGCCAGCAGCCAATCCACAGGGGGGGTCGATCAGCCCCAGCATTTT. Protein: CASSQSTGGVDQPQHF. The J gene is TRBJ1-5, the V gene TRBV4-2, with 8 nucleotides matching TRBD1. The CDR3 totals 16 residues. Unmatched junction bases numbered 8, after V lost 2 bases and J lost 5 bases. Germline CDR1 is LGHNA and CDR2 is YNFKEQ.

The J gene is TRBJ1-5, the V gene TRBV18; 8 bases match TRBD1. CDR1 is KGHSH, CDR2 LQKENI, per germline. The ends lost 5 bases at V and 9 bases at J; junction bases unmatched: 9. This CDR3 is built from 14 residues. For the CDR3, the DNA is TGTGCCAGCTCATCTGACAGGGGCCGGGGGCCCCAGCATTTT. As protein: CASSSDRGRGPQHF.

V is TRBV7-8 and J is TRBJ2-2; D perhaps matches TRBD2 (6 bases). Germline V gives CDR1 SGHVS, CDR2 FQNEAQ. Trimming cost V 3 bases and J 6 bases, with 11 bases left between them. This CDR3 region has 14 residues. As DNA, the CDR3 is TGTGCCAGCAGCTTCGGGACTCCTCCCGGGGAGCTGTTTTTT. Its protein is CASSFGTPPGELFF.

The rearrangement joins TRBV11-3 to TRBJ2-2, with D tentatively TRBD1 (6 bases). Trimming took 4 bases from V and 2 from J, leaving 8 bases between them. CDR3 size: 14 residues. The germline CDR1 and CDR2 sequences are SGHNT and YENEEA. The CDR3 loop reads CASSWTENTGELFF. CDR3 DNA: TGTGCCAGCAGCTGGACAGAAAACACCGGGGAGCTGTTTTTT.

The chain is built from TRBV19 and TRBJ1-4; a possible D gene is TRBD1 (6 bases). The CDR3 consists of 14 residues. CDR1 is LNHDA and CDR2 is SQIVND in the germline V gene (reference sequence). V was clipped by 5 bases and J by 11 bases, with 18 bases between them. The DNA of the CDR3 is TGTGCCAGTAGTTCACAGACGGACAGTCGGAAACTGTTTTTT. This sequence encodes CASSSQTDSRKLFF.

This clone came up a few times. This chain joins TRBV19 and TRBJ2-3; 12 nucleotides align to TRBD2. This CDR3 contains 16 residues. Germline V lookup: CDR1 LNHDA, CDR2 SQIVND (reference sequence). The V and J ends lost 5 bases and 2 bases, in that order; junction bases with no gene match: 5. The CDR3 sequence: CASSPRTSGTTDTQYF. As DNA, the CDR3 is TGTGCCAGTAGTCCGCGGACTAGCGGGACCACAGATACGCAGTATTTT.

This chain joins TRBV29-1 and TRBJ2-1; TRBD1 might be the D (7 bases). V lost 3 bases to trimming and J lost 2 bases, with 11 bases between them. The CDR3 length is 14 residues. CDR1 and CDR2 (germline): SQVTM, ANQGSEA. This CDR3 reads CSVDPRGAYNEQFF. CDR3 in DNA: TGCAGCGTTGATCCCAGGGGGGCCTACAATGAGCAGTTCTTC.

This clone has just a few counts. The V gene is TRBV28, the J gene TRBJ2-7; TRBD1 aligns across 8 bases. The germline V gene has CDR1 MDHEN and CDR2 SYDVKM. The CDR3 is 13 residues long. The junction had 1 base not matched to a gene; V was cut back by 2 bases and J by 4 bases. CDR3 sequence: CASSLGQGYEQYV. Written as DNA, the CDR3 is TGTGCCAGCAGTTTAGGACAGGGATACGAGCAGTACGTC.

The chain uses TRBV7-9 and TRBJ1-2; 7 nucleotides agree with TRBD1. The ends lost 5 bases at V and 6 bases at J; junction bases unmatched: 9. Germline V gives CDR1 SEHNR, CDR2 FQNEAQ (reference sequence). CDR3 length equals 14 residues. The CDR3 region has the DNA TGTGCCAGCAGCCCCGGGACAGATTTAAATGGCTACACCTTC. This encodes CASSPGTDLNGYTF.

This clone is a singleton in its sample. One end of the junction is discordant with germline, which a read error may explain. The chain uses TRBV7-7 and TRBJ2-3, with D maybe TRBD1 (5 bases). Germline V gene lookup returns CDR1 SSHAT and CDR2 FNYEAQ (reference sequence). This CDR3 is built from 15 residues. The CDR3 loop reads CASSLGQGSTDTQYF. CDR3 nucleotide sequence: TGTGCTAGCAGCTTAGGGCAGGGAAGCACAGATACGCAGTATTTT.

The DNA of the CDR3 is TGTGCCAGCAGTGAGGACAAGCGCAATCAGCCCCAGCATTTT. Its protein is CASSEDKRNQPQHF. This chain joins TRBV28 and TRBJ1-5, with D possibly matching TRBD1 (5 bases). CDR1 and CDR2 from the germline V gene are MDHEN and SYDVKM. The CDR3 contains 14 residues. V lost 5 bases and J 2 bases, leaving 10 bases between the germline ends.

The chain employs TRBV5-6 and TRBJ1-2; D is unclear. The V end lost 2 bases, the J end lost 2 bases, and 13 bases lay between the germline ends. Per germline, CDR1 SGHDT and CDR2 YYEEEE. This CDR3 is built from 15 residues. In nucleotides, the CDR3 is TGTGCCAGCAGCTTATCCGGCAGGAGGAACTATGGCTACACCTTC. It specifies CASSLSGRRNYGYTF. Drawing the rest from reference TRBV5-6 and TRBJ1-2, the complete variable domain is DAGVTQSPTHLIKTRGQQVTLRCSPKSGHDTVSWYQQALGQGPQFIFQYYEEEERQRGNFPDRFSGHQFPNYSSELNVNALLLGDSALYLCASSLSGRRNYGYTFGSGTRLTVV.

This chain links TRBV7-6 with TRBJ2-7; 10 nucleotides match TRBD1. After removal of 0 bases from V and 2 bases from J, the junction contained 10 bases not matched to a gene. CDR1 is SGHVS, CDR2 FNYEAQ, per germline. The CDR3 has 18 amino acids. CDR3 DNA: TGTGCCAGCAGCTTAGCCGTTTTTTCCGGGACAGGGGCCTACGAGCAGTACTTC. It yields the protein CASSLAVFSGTGAYEQYF. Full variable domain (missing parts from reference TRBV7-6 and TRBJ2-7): GAGVSQSPRYKVTKRGQDVALRCDPISGHVSLYWYRQALGQGPEFLTYFNYEAQQDKSGLPNDRFSAERPEGSISTLTIQRTEQRDSAMYRCASSLAVFSGTGAYEQYFGPGTRLTVT.

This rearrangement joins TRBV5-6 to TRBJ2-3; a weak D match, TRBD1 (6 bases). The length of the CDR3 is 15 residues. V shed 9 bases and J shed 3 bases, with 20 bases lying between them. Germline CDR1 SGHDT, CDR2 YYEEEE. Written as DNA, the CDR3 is TGTGCCACTTCGGCGACAGGTTCCCTTACAGATACGCAGTATTTT. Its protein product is CATSATGSLTDTQYF.

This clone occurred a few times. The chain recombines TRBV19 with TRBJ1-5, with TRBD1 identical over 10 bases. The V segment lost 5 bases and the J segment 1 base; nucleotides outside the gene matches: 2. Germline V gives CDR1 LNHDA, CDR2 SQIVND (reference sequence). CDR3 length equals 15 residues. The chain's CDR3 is CASSPTGGSNQPQHF. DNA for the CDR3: TGTGCCAGTAGTCCGACAGGGGGCAGCAATCAGCCCCAGCATTTT.

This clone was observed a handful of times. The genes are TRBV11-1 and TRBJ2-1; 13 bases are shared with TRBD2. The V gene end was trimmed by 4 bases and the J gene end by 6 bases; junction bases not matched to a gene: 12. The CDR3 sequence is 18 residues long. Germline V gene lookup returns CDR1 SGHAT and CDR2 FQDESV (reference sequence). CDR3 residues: CASSWTGTSGDHVNEQFF. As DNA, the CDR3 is TGTGCCAGCAGCTGGACCGGGACTAGCGGGGACCACGTCAATGAGCAGTTCTTC. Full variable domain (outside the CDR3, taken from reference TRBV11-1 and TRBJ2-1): EAEVAQSPRYKITEKSQAVAFWCDPISGHATLYWYRQILGQGPELLVQFQDESVVDDSQLPKDRFSAERLKGVDSTLKIQPAELGDSAMYLCASSWTGTSGDHVNEQFFGPGTRLTVL.

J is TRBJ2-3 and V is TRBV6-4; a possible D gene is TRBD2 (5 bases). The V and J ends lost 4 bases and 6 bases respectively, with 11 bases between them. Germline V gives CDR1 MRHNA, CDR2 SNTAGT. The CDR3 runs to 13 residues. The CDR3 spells CASSAGTGDTQYF. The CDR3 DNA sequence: TGTGCCAGCAGTGCGGGCACGGGGGATACGCAGTATTTT.